This T cell receptor (beta chain) was captured in a study of T cell responses to AZD1222 COVID-19 vaccine. TCRdb's copy holds only in-frame clones and misses some; the assay was immunoSEQ multiplex PCR. The sample includes roughly 180,000 clones, about nine tenths of them seen just once. Trimming took 2 bases from V and 2 from J; bases not matched to a gene: 13. This CDR3 region has 20 residues. CDR1 and CDR2 from the germline V gene are MNHEY and SVGEGT. This clone has more than one count but fewer than ten. The sequenced sample was peripheral blood, obtained 28 days after the second AZD1222 dose. The V gene is TRBV6-2 or TRBV6-3, the J gene TRBJ2-3, with 13 bases fitting TRBD2. This sequence originates from an adult who received the AZD1222 COVID-19 vaccine. Written as DNA, the CDR3 is TGTGCCAGCAGTTACCCCGGACTAGCGGGGGTGCTTTCAGACACAGATACGCAGTATTTT. It codes for CASSYPGLAGVLSDTDTQYF.